These T cell receptor beta chains were read from a single sample in a study of T cells after yellow fever vaccination. In TCRdb, the 5' RACE reads were re-called with MiXCR into one record per CDR3 protein. The repertoire includes about 170,000 distinct CDR3 sequences, approximately 6.2% of them detected once, and less than 3.5% sits in the top ten. The sequencing used CD4+ T cells sorted from PBMCs, collected on the day of the first yellow fever vaccination. These receptors came from a man in his late teens or twenties who received the YFV17D yellow fever vaccine. Both conserved end residues are part of each CDR3. A D gene is named only where the DNA matches it firmly. The size of a clone is reported for some rows only, either as once, few or many, or as a class for expanded clones.

clone_size	d_call	v_call	j_call	cdr3_aa	cdr3_nt
few	-	TRBV9	TRBJ2-1	CASSVEGSLGNEQFF	TGTGCCAGCAGCGTAGAGGGGTCCCTGGGCAATGAGCAGTTCTTC
many	-	TRBV7-2	TRBJ2-7	CASSLGPGSYEQYF	TGTGCCAGCAGCTTAGGTCCTGGATCCTACGAGCAGTACTTC
many	-	TRBV20-1	TRBJ1-3	CSAREGVGNTIYF	TGCAGTGCTAGAGAAGGTGTTGGAAACACCATATATTTT
many	-	TRBV20-1	TRBJ2-3	CSARQTDTQYF	TGCAGTGCTAGACAGACAGATACGCAGTATTTT
many	TRBD1	TRBV3-1	TRBJ1-5	CASSRGQGGQPQHF	TGTGCCAGCAGTAGAGGACAGGGGGGACAGCCCCAGCATTTT
many	-	TRBV5-1	TRBJ1-1	CASSLFRLNTEAFF	TGCGCCAGCAGCTTGTTTCGCTTGAACACTGAAGCTTTCTTT
many	TRBD2	TRBV2	TRBJ2-5	CASSGNGGEETQYF	TGTGCCAGCAGTGGGAACGGGGGGGAAGAGACCCAGTACTTC
few	-	TRBV18	TRBJ2-3	CASSPLEVLGGTTDTQYF	TGTGCCAGCTCACCCCTTGAGGTACTAGGGGGAACGACAGATACGCAGTATTTT
-	-	TRBV14	TRBJ1-2	CASSQEYSGYTF	TGTGCCAGCAGCCAAGAATACAGCGGCTACACCTTC
few	-	TRBV10-3	TRBJ2-2	CAIRGRTDTGELFF	TGTGCCATCCGGGGTCGGACGGACACCGGGGAGCTGTTTTTT
many	-	TRBV11-2	TRBJ2-3	CASRPTRGTDTQYF	TGTGCCAGCAGACCAACTAGGGGCACAGATACGCAGTATTTT
-	-	TRBV20-1	TRBJ1-5	CSAREGAGNQPQHF	TGCAGTGCTAGAGAAGGGGCTGGCAATCAGCCCCAGCATTTT
many	-	TRBV7-2	TRBJ1-2	CASSLVGLNYGYTF	TGTGCCAGCAGCTTAGTGGGGCTTAACTATGGCTACACCTTC
many	TRBD1	TRBV20-1	TRBJ2-1	CSVLPGTGKDNEQFF	TGCAGCGTCCTTCCCGGGACAGGGAAGGACAATGAGCAGTTCTTC
many	-	TRBV7-6	TRBJ2-4	CASSLGNIQYF	TGTGCCAGCAGCTTAGGGAACATTCAGTACTTC
few	-	TRBV7-2	TRBJ2-7	CASSRSGTYEQYF	TGTGCCAGCAGTCGTAGCGGCACCTACGAGCAGTACTTC
-	TRBD1	TRBV4-3	TRBJ2-3	CASSQDRGTDTQYF	TGCGCCAGCAGCCAGGACAGGGGCACCGATACGCAGTATTTT
many	TRBD1	TRBV3-1	TRBJ2-7	CASSRDSSYEQYF	TGTGCCAGCAGCCGGGACAGTTCCTACGAGCAGTACTTC
-	-	TRBV5-5	TRBJ1-2	CASSIMNYGYTF	TGTGCCAGCAGCATCATGAACTATGGCTACACCTTC
-	TRBD2	TRBV20-1	TRBJ2-7	CSARLAGGSYEQYF	TGCAGTGCTAGACTAGCGGGTGGATCCTACGAGCAGTACTTC